This section outlines one T cell receptor (beta chain) sequence together with its context. Its binding antigen is unknown. Per-base qualities were not stored, and no clone one base away is much larger. In the germline V gene (reference sequence), CDR1 corresponds to DFQATT and CDR2 to SNEGSKA. The CDR3 starts with the cysteine, ends with the phenylalanine, and has 14 residues. The entry retains the CDR3 DNA only, 42 bases that are in frame from base 1. The data stem from a study of CD8 T cells in ankylosing spondylitis (dated by TCRdb to the late 2010s). Turning to the overall study: The study profiled T cell receptor beta repertoires in healthy donors and ankylosing spondylitis patients to find disease-linked TCR variants. The whole study cohort included under 140 healthy donors and 25 ankylosing spondylitis patients. Peripheral blood was sampled, and synovial fluid was additionally collected from ankylosing spondylitis patients.

TCRdb names Illumina HiSeq 2500 as the instrument used. Quantitative 5'-RACE with molecular barcodes was the method used to prepare the TCR beta libraries. Per the source publication's procedure: A new computational method, built on a probabilistic model of VDJ rearrangement, was used to identify disease-linked TCR variants. In-frame beta chains were kept once TCRdb had trimmed the public reads at Q25 with fastp and called clones with MiXCR. CDR3 protein duplicates are merged, each entry listing the most common genes and DNA. It is TCRdb's table, rather than the study itself, that gives the V and J calls and clone size. This sample comprises some 290,000 distinct CDR3 sequences, around 18% of them detected only once. In total, the top ten clones hold under 8.5% of the sample. Beyond this particular receptor, the publication reports: Some of the motif variants had been reported before in the synovial fluid and blood of reactive arthritis patients, a finding that suggests common disease-initiation mechanisms. The disease-linked clones had a CD8+ phenotype and were found at relatively low frequencies in peripheral blood. Blood from ankylosing spondylitis patients appeared to be characterized by a TCR beta motif composed of eight highly homologous amino acid variants. The disease-linked clones were reported as significantly enriched in matched synovial fluid samples from ankylosing spondylitis patients.

The sequence links TRBV20-1 to TRBJ1-6; too little of a D gene remains to name it. The sample was blood, either unsorted or a sorted T cell fraction (not recorded which). The TCR originated in a male donor with ankylosing spondylitis or in good health (not recorded which). The DNA sequence is given as TGCAACGCCATTGACCGTGTTGATAATTCACCCCTCCACTTT. It encodes CNAIDRVDNSPLHF.